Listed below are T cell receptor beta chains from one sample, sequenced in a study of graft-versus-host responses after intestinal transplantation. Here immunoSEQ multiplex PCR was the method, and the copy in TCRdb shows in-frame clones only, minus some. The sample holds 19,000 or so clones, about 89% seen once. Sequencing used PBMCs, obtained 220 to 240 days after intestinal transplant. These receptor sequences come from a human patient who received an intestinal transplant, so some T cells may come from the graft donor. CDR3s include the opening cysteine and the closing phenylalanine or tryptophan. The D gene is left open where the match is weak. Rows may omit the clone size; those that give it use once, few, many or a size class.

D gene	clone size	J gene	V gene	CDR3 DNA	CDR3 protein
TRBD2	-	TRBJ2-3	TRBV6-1	TGTGCCAGCAATCTAGCGGGGGAAACAGATACGCAGTATTTT	CASNLAGETDTQYF
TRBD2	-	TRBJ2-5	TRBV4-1	TGCGCCAGCAGCGTCCGGACGGGGGGGGAGGCCCAGTACTTC	CASSVRTGGEAQYF
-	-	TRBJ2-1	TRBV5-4	TGTGCCAGCAGCCTGGAAGGACCATTGGCCTACTACAATGAGCAGTTCTTC	CASSLEGPLAYYNEQFF
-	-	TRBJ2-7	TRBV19	TGTGCCAGTAGTATCTGGGCGGCGGAAAAGGAGCAGTACTTC	CASSIWAAEKEQYF
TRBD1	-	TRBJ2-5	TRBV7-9	TGTGCCAGCACTCCATCGGGACAGATTGGGGAGACCCAGTACTTC	CASTPSGQIGETQYF
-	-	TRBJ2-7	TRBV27	TGTGCCACCGCGGACTTAAACGGCGACGAGCAGTACTTC	CATADLNGDEQYF
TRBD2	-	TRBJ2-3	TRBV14	TGTGCCAGCAGCCCCGGGACTAGCTACACAGATACGCAGTATTTT	CASSPGTSYTDTQYF
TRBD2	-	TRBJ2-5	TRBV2	TGTGCCAGCAGTGGGGCGGGGGGAGAGACCCAGTACTTC	CASSGAGGETQYF
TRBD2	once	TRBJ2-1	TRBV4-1	TGCGCCAGCAGCCAAGGACTAGCAAGGTCTCAGTTCTTC	CASSQGLARSQFF
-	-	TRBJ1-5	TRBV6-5	TGTGCCAGCAGCCCACAAATTTTTAAACAGCCCCAGCATTTT	CASSPQIFKQPQHF